The 18 T cell receptor beta chains given below trace back to one sample, sequenced in a study of blood T cell repertoires in COVID-19. Sequencing was performed with immunoSEQ multiplex PCR; in TCRdb, only in-frame clones are kept and a portion is missing. The sample consists of around 100,000 clones, approximately 81% of them appearing once. The specimen sequenced was peripheral blood. All receptors derive from a man aged 50 to 60 with acute or convalescent COVID-19.

The chain joins TRBV7-3 to TRBJ1-2; a weak D match, TRBD1 (6 bases). The CDR3 covers 15 residues. The V and J ends lost 7 bases and 4 bases respectively, with 19 bases between them. Germline-derived CDR1 and CDR2 are SGHTA and FQGTGA. The DNA of the CDR3 is TGTGCCAGCAACCTACAGGGCGGGCTAATCTATGGCTACACCTTC. This encodes CASNLQGGLIYGYTF. The full variable domain, completed using reference TRBV7-3 and TRBJ1-2, is GAGVSQTPSNKVTEKGKYVELRCDPISGHTALYWYRQSLGQGPEFLIYFQGTGAADDSGLPNDRFFAVRPEGSVSTLKIQRTERGDSAVYLCASNLQGGLIYGYTFGSGTRLTVV.

This sequence joins TRBV7-9 and TRBJ1-1; D gene ambiguous. With 6 bases removed from V and 3 bases from J, the gap between germline ends came to 8 bases. Germline V CDR1 and CDR2: SEHNR, FQNEAQ (reference sequence). This CDR3 spans 12 amino acids. Here the CDR3 DNA reads TGTGCCAGCAGTCTCCAGTACACTGAAGCTTTCTTT. Translation gives CASSLQYTEAFF.

This chain connects TRBV6-1 to TRBJ2-7; D might be TRBD2 (6 bases). The V and J ends lost 3 bases and 4 bases respectively, with 7 bases between them. Germline CDR1 MNHNS, CDR2 SASEGT. This CDR3 contains 12 residues. CDR3 bases: TGTGCCAGCAGTGAGGGGAGGTACGAGCAGTACTTC. Translation: CASSEGRYEQYF.

This chain joins TRBV12-3 or TRBV12-4 and TRBJ1-1, with no clear D. The CDR3 has 11 amino acids. V dropped 4 bases and J dropped 7 bases, with 7 bases sitting between them. CDR3 residues: CASSSRGEAFF. The CDR3 DNA reads TGTGCCAGCAGTTCCCGCGGTGAAGCTTTCTTT.

In this sample, this clone turned up a few times. The chain joins TRBV7-9 to TRBJ2-7, with TRBD1 matching 9 bases. The V and J ends lost 3 bases and 7 bases, in that order; junction bases with no gene match: 4. The CDR3 extends over 13 amino acids. Germline lookup yields CDR1 SEHNR and CDR2 FQNEAQ (reference sequence). The CDR3 here is CASSFGQGWEQYF. The CDR3 nucleotides read TGTGCCAGCAGCTTCGGACAGGGGTGGGAGCAGTACTTC.

J is TRBJ2-7 and V is TRBV29-1, with D possibly TRBD1 on 6 matching bases. The CDR3 has 15 residues. The germline V gene has CDR1 SQVTM and CDR2 ANQGSEA. The V and J ends lost 6 bases and 8 bases respectively, with 26 bases between them. The CDR3 region has the DNA TGCAGCGTCGCCACCCAGGGGACCGCTAAACTTCAGCAGTACTTC. As protein: CSVATQGTAKLQQYF.

The rearrangement links TRBV28 to TRBJ2-3, with 11 bases lining up with TRBD1. This CDR3 is built from 14 residues. Germline V lookup: CDR1 MDHEN, CDR2 SYDVKM. Trimming at V came to 6 bases and at J to 6 bases, leaving 5 bases not matched to a gene. The CDR3 reads CASRRTGGWDTQYF. In nucleotides, the CDR3 is TGTGCCAGCAGAAGGACAGGGGGCTGGGATACGCAGTATTTT.

This chain links TRBV3-1 (or the pseudogene TRBV3-2) with TRBJ1-2; tentative D call: TRBD1 (5 bases). Germline CDR1 and CDR2: LGHDT and YNNKEL (reference sequence). The germline V and J ends were trimmed by 4 bases and 4 bases, with 10 bases remaining between them. The CDR3 covers 13 residues. CDR3 sequence reads: CASSPRQSYGYTF. CDR3 DNA: TGTGCCAGCAGCCCCCGACAGTCCTATGGCTACACCTTC.

The gene calls are TRBV9 and TRBJ1-6; TRBD1 is a possible D gene (6 bases). Deletions cut 4 bases from V and 1 base from J, with 9 bases between. CDR1 SGDLS and CDR2 YYNGEE come from the germline V gene. The CDR3 consists of 15 residues. CDR3 region: CASSFTGSYNSPLHF. As DNA, the CDR3 is TGTGCCAGCAGCTTCACAGGGTCCTATAATTCACCCCTCCACTTT.

The rearrangement links TRBV5-1 to TRBJ1-4; D is possibly TRBD1 (6 bases). The CDR3 is 15 amino acids. V was clipped by 4 bases and J by 0 bases, with 10 bases between them. Germline CDR1 and CDR2: SGHRS and YFSETQ. CDR3 coding DNA: TGCGCCAGCAGCAAGGACAGCTCAACTAATGAAAAACTGTTTTTT. Protein product: CASSKDSSTNEKLFF.

This clone was recorded once. The J gene is TRBJ2-7, the V gene TRBV6-1; weak D call: TRBD2 (7 bases). From germline, CDR1 is MNHNS and CDR2 SASEGT. Deletions cut 2 bases from V and 3 bases from J, with 17 bases between. The CDR3 spans 16 residues. The DNA for the CDR3 is TGTGCCAGCAGTGAATCCCCATGGGGAGGGGGCTACGAGCAGTACTTC. It specifies CASSESPWGGGYEQYF.

This chain uses TRBV11-1 with TRBJ1-2; 8 bases fit TRBD1. V shed 1 base and J 2 bases; nucleotides not matched to a gene: 6. Germline CDR1 and CDR2: SGHAT and FQDESV (reference sequence). The CDR3 contains 16 residues. CDR3 sequence reads: CASSLGGRTGNYGYTF. CDR3 DNA sequence: TGTGCCAGCAGCTTAGGCGGTCGGACAGGGAACTATGGCTACACCTTC.

This clone has more than one count but fewer than ten. The genes are TRBV6-1 and TRBJ2-7; 9 nucleotides line up with TRBD1. J lost 0 bases, V lost 1 base, and 13 bases had no gene match. CDR1 and CDR2 (germline): MNHNS, SASEGT. This CDR3 region has 19 residues. The chain's CDR3 is CASSEEPLGGQGFSYEQYV. The DNA for the CDR3 is TGTGCCAGCAGTGAAGAACCCCTGGGGGGACAGGGCTTCTCCTACGAGCAGTACGTC.

This chain joins TRBV6-2 or TRBV6-3 and TRBJ1-2; TRBD1 matches at 8 bases. CDR3 size: 15 residues. The J segment lost 4 bases and the V segment lost 0 bases, leaving 4 bases of the junction unmatched. CDR1 and CDR2 from the germline V gene are MNHEY and SVGEGT. The CDR3: CASSYSRTGPYGYTF. CDR3 nucleotide sequence: TGTGCCAGCAGTTACTCCAGGACAGGGCCCTATGGCTACACCTTC.

This clone was observed a few times. The V gene is TRBV10-3, the J gene TRBJ1-2; TRBD1 matches at 10 bases. The CDR3 runs 13 residues. Germline values: CDR1 ENHRY, CDR2 SYGVKD. After removal of 6 bases from V and 5 bases from J, the junction contained 3 bases not matched to a gene. The CDR3 nucleotides read TGTGCCATCAGCGGGGACAGGGGATATGGCTACACCTTC. The encoded protein is CAISGDRGYGYTF.

This chain joins TRBV5-4 and TRBJ2-3, with D possibly matching TRBD2 (5 bases). V lost 5 bases to trimming and J lost 0 bases, with 7 bases between them. CDR1 and CDR2 from the germline V gene are SGHNT and YYREEE (reference sequence). The CDR3 runs to 13 residues. The CDR3 here is CASRRGSTDTQYF. The CDR3 DNA sequence: TGTGCCAGCAGGCGAGGGAGCACAGATACGCAGTATTTT.

This sequence joins TRBV5-1 and TRBJ2-5; 11 bases agree with TRBD1. Trimming removed 4 bases from V and 4 bases from J; junction bases left unmatched: 3. Germline V gene data show CDR1 as SGHRS and CDR2 as YFSETQ. This CDR3 spans 14 amino acids. This CDR3 is CASSVDRGRETQYF. CDR3 bases: TGCGCCAGCAGCGTGGACAGGGGGCGAGAGACCCAGTACTTC.

This chain connects TRBV25-1 to TRBJ1-2, with D perhaps matching TRBD1 (6 bases). The length of the CDR3 is 15 residues. V was clipped by 2 bases and J by 4 bases, with 14 bases between them. Germline values: CDR1 MGHDK, CDR2 SYGVNS. CDR3 nucleotide sequence: TGTGCCAGCAGTGAAGGGGGCAGGGAGATCTATGGCTACACCTTC. Encoded protein: CASSEGGREIYGYTF.